This T cell receptor (beta chain) is drawn from a study of blood T cells in healthy people across ages. Through a sample-barcoded 5' primer and a J-beta primer mix, a second PCR was run for roughly 6 to 12 cycles. TCRdb fed the 5' RACE reads into MiXCR, producing one record per CDR3 protein. Of 780,000 or so distinct CDR3 sequences listed, roughly three fifths were seen once; the top ten hold more than 25%. Study-level points and caveats: Naive CD4+ cells and diversity were both higher in long-lived donors than in aged donors.

This clonotype was recorded a few times. Its matching antigen is unknown. The ends were cut back, 0 bases at V and 10 bases at J, with 15 bases in the middle. Germline loops: CDR1 SGDLS, CDR2 YYNGEE. CDR3 length equals 14 residues. Sequenced sample: blood. The chain couples TRBV9 to TRBJ2-3; D unclear. The source is a man aged 35-49 years in good health. The DNA for the CDR3 is TGTGCCAGCAGCGTAGGCCCCCCCGAGTCGTCGCAGTATTTT. Protein product: CASSVGPPESSQYF.